The T cell receptor beta chain under discussion was sequenced for a study of OX40 agonist ivuxolimab in advanced cancers. Across the whole study: A male proportion of just over 80% was recorded, with mean age about 62 years and range 23 to 79.

This CDR3 comprises 13 residues. Between the trimmed V and J ends, which lost 10 bases and 0 bases, there was a span of 12 bases. CDR1 and CDR2 from the germline V gene are SEHNR and FQNEAQ (reference sequence). Profiling relied on immunoSEQ multiplex PCR, and the TCRdb table lists in-frame clones only, not all of them. Of 65,000 to 90,000 clones in the sample, about 90% were seen once. Sequencing used CD4+ or CD8+ T cells sorted from blood, obtained in a trial of the OX40 agonist ivuxolimab. The V and J genes are TRBV7-9 and TRBJ1-1; a possible D gene is TRBD1 (6 bases). This clonotype was obtained from an adult with an advanced solid tumor such as melanoma, head and neck, liver or kidney cancer. DNA of the CDR3: TGTGCCATCACCCGGGACATGAACACTGAAGCTTTCTTT. This sequence encodes CAITRDMNTEAFF.